These T cell receptor beta chains were read from a single sample in a study of CD8+ T cells in alopecia areata. Sequenced by immunoSEQ multiplex PCR; TCRdb stores in-frame clones only, minus some. This table has about 190,000 clones, roughly three fifths appearing once. The sequencing used CD4+ T cells sorted from blood, collected at week 4, from a patient treated with tofacitinib. The receptors stem from a human donor with alopecia areata. Each CDR3 is given with its conserved first and last residue. A D gene is named only where the DNA matches it firmly. Size tells how often a clone was seen (once, few, many) or the class of an expanded clone, and some rows leave it out.

size | J | D | V | CDR3 | DNA
many | TRBJ2-7 | . | TRBV19 | CASSTQHRESYEQYF | TGTGCCAGTAGTACCCAACACAGGGAATCCTACGAGCAGTACTTC
few | TRBJ2-7 | . | TRBV5-1 | CASSLALQLEQYF | TGCGCCAGCAGCTTGGCGTTGCAGCTCGAGCAGTACTTC
. | TRBJ2-4 | . | TRBV4-1 | CASREMDRDNNIQYF | TGCGCCAGCAGGGAGATGGACCGAGATAATAACATTCAGTACTTC
. | TRBJ2-5 | TRBD1 | TRBV9 | CASSLRTGSETQYF | TGTGCCAGCAGCTTACGGACAGGGAGCGAGACCCAGTACTTC
once | TRBJ2-5 | TRBD2 | TRBV30 | CAWSEGLAHETQYF | TGTGCCTGGAGTGAGGGACTAGCGCATGAGACCCAGTACTTC
. | TRBJ2-2 | . | TRBV4-1 | CAGFFHGELFF | TGCGCCGGCTTCTTTCACGGGGAGCTGTTTTTT
. | TRBJ1-2 | . | TRBV28 | CASSSAGEICTF | TGTGCCAGCAGTTCCGCGGGGGAGATCTGCACCTTC
. | TRBJ1-5 | TRBD1 | TRBV5-1 | CASSSGTDGQPQHF | TGCGCCAGCAGCTCTGGGACAGACGGTCAGCCCCAGCATTTT
few | TRBJ2-7 | TRBD2 | TRBV30 | CAWMRRGAYEQYF | TGTGCCTGGATGAGACGGGGGGCCTACGAGCAGTACTTC
. | TRBJ2-7 | TRBD1 | TRBV25-1 | CASSGTGGTYEQYF | TGTGCCAGCAGCGGGACAGGGGGGACCTACGAGCAGTACTTC
. | TRBJ1-2 | TRBD1 | TRBV27 | CASSPSGQGNYGYTF | TGTGCCAGCAGCCCCTCGGGACAGGGAAACTATGGCTACACCTTC
. | TRBJ2-4 | . | TRBV25-1 | CASSATDGTNIQYF | TGTGCCAGCAGCGCGACCGATGGGACGAACATTCAGTACTTC
once | TRBJ2-7 | . | TRBV20-1 | CSAWDLYEQYF | TGCAGTGCCTGGGACCTCTACGAGCAGTACTTC
. | TRBJ1-1 | TRBD1 | TRBV9 | CASSVGTGMNTEAFF | TGTGCCAGCAGCGTGGGGACAGGAATGAACACTGAAGCTTTCTTT
. | TRBJ2-7 | TRBD1 | TRBV7-9 | CASTKQGEVREQYF | TGTGCCAGCACCAAACAGGGGGAGGTCCGCGAGCAGTACTTC
few | TRBJ2-2 | . | TRBV27 | CASRELDANTGELFF | TGTGCCAGCAGAGAGCTTGATGCGAACACCGGGGAGCTGTTTTTT
. | TRBJ2-2 | TRBD2 | TRBV7-3 | CASSLRAGVVELFF | TGTGCCAGCAGCTTACGAGCGGGAGTGGTGGAGCTGTTTTTT
. | TRBJ1-2 | . | TRBV7-2 | CASSVRGYGYTF | TGTGCCAGCAGCGTCCGGGGCTATGGCTACACCTTC
. | TRBJ1-1 | . | TRBV7-3 | CASSGQSGTEAFF | TGTGCCAGCAGTGGACAGTCGGGGACTGAAGCTTTCTTT
. | TRBJ2-7 | . | TRBV27 | CASSSLGEQYF | TGTGCCAGCAGTTCCTTGGGCGAGCAGTACTTC
. | TRBJ1-1 | . | TRBV4-1 | CASSQGGQTLNTEAFF | TGCGCCAGCAGCCAGGGCGGACAGACACTGAACACTGAAGCTTTCTTT
once | TRBJ2-5 | . | TRBV30 | CAWSAGTQYF | TGTGCCTGGAGCGCGGGGACCCAGTACTTC
. | TRBJ1-5 | . | TRBV7-2 | CASSISRGVQPQHF | TGTGCCAGCAGCATCTCACGGGGAGTTCAGCCCCAGCATTTT
. | TRBJ2-7 | TRBD1 | TRBV14 | CASSGGQSAYEQYF | TGTGCCAGCAGTGGGGGACAGTCTGCCTACGAGCAGTACTTC
. | TRBJ1-5 | . | TRBV30 | CAWSVGTVIGQPQHF | TGTGCCTGGAGTGTCGGGACGGTGATCGGGCAGCCCCAGCATTTT